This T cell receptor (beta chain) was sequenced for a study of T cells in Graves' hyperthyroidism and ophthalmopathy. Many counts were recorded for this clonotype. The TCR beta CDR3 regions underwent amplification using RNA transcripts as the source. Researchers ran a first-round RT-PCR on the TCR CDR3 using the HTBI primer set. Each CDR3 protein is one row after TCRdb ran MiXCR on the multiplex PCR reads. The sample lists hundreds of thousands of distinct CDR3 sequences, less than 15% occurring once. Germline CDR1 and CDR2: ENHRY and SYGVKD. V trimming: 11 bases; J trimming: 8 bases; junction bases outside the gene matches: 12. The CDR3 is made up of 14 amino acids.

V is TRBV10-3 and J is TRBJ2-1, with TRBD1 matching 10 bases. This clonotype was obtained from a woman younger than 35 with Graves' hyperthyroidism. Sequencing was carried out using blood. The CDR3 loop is CAGGGTGDTDEQFF. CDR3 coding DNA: TGTGCCGGGGGTGGGACAGGGGATACGGATGAGCAGTTCTTC.